The 16 T cell receptor beta chains listed next were all sequenced from one sample in a study of CD8 T cells in Susac syndrome. RNA, at roughly 0.5 to 1 ug, was reverse transcribed with random hexamers. Via MiXCR, TCRdb re-called the immunoSEQ multiplex PCR reads, giving one row per CDR3 protein. Counted here are under 110,000 distinct CDR3 sequences, less than 95% occurring once; the ten biggest clones make up 0.4% to 0.5%. The sequencing input was CD8+ T cells from PBMCs. The receptor source for this set is a human donor with Susac syndrome.

The chain links TRBV5-4 to TRBJ2-3; tentatively, D is TRBD1 (5 bases). The CDR3 loop spans 15 amino acids. Germline loops: CDR1 SGHNT, CDR2 YYREEE (reference sequence). Trimming took off 0 bases at V and 3 bases at J, with 11 bases between the two ends. CDR3 residues: CASSLGLGVTDTQYF. The DNA for the CDR3 is TGTGCCAGCAGCTTGGGGCTAGGGGTGACAGATACGCAGTATTTT.

A single count supports this clonotype. The V gene is TRBV29-1, the J gene TRBJ1-4; the D is unclear. Germline-derived CDR1 and CDR2 are SQVTM and ANQGSEA. The CDR3 contains 13 residues. Deletions cut 4 bases from V and 2 bases from J, with 8 bases between. Here the CDR3 DNA reads TGCAGCGTTGTCGGTGACACTAATGAAAAACTGTTTTTT. It specifies CSVVGDTNEKLFF. The full variable domain, with the rest looked up from reference TRBV29-1 and TRBJ1-4, is SAVISQKPSRDICQRGTSLTIQCQVDSQVTMMFWYRQQPGQSLTLIATANQGSEATYESGFVIDKFPISRPNLTFSTLTVSNMSPEDSSIYLCSVVGDTNEKLFFGSGTQLSVL.

This clonotype was seen a single time. The V and J genes are TRBV24-1 and TRBJ2-5; no clear D. Trimming shortened V by 3 bases and J by 5 bases, and 6 bases separated the two germline ends. Germline V gene data show CDR1 as KGHDR and CDR2 as SFDVKD. CDR3 length: 12 residues. The CDR3 is CATSDTSETQYF. CDR3 coding DNA: TGTGCCACCAGTGATACCAGCGAGACCCAGTACTTC.

V gene TRBV20-1 combines with J gene TRBJ1-6; 8 bases are a match to TRBD1. There are 16 residues in the CDR3. CDR1 DFQATT and CDR2 SNEGSKA come from the germline V gene (reference sequence). Trimming removed 0 bases from V and 7 bases from J; junction bases left unmatched: 8. The CDR3 protein is CSAREVDRGGNSPLHF. DNA of the CDR3: TGCAGTGCTAGAGAGGTCGACAGGGGAGGCAATTCACCCCTCCACTTT.

This sequence joins TRBV12-3 or TRBV12-4 and TRBJ2-4; D gene unclear. V was pared by 8 bases and J by 1 base, with 15 bases between. The length of the CDR3 is 15 residues. The CDR3 loop reads CASGHITTAKNIQYF. The CDR3 nucleotides are TGTGCCAGCGGCCATATTACGACCGCCAAAAACATTCAGTACTTC.

The chain employs TRBV5-1 and TRBJ2-2, with D perhaps TRBD2 (5 bases). V was shortened by 7 bases and J by 4 bases, with 8 bases between the two germline ends. Germline CDR1 SGHRS, CDR2 YFSETQ. The CDR3 has 12 amino acids. Written as DNA, the CDR3 is TGCGCCAGCCGGGAAAGCACCGGGGAGCTGTTTTTT. Its protein product is CASRESTGELFF. The whole variable domain, remainder taken from reference TRBV5-1 and TRBJ2-2, is KAGVTQTPRYLIKTRGQQVTLSCSPISGHRSVSWYQQTPGQGLQFLFEYFSETQRNKGNFPGRFSGRQFSNSRSEMNVSTLELGDSALYLCASRESTGELFFGEGSRLTVL.

The chain joins TRBV3-1 to TRBJ2-1; TRBD2 agrees at 9 bases. Germline-derived CDR1 and CDR2 are LGHDT and YNNKEL (reference sequence). With V trimmed by 11 bases and J by 8 bases, 13 bases remained unmatched. This CDR3 has 14 residues. CDR3 loop: CAVGPSGGSDEQFF. DNA of the CDR3: TGTGCCGTGGGCCCCAGCGGGGGGTCGGATGAGCAGTTCTTC.

This sequence joins TRBV7-9 and TRBJ2-7; unclear D gene. The V gene lost 4 bases and the J gene lost 2 bases, with 15 bases spanning the gap. Germline V lookup: CDR1 SEHNR, CDR2 FQNEAQ (reference sequence). This CDR3 region has 15 residues. The DNA for the CDR3 is TGTGCCAGCAGCTCCGGCGCGGAGTTACCCTACGAGCAGTACTTC. Encoded protein: CASSSGAELPYEQYF. The whole variable domain, remainder taken from reference TRBV7-9 and TRBJ2-7, is DTGVSQNPRHKITKRGQNVTFRCDPISEHNRLYWYRQTLGQGPEFLTYFQNEAQLEKSRLLSDRFSAERPKGSFSTLEIQRTEQGDSAMYLCASSSGAELPYEQYFGPGTRLTVT.

V usage is TRBV5-1 and J usage is TRBJ1-2; 9 positions agree with TRBD1. The CDR3 spans 13 residues. Germline CDR1 SGHRS, CDR2 YFSETQ. The V segment lost 2 bases and the J segment 6 bases; nucleotides outside the gene matches: 2. The CDR3 protein is CASSFDRGNGYTF. Here the CDR3 DNA reads TGCGCCAGCAGCTTCGACAGGGGGAATGGCTACACCTTC.

The chain couples TRBV19 to TRBJ1-1; TRBD1 matches at 7 bases. The germline CDR1 and CDR2 sequences are LNHDA and SQIVND (reference sequence). Losses at the gene ends were 5 bases for V and 3 bases for J; bases not matched to a gene: 12. This CDR3 is built from 16 residues. CDR3 in amino acids: CASSGGYRGRDTEAFF. The CDR3 DNA reads TGTGCCAGTAGTGGGGGATACAGGGGAAGGGACACTGAAGCTTTCTTT.

CDR3 residues: CASSLSGNGYTF. In DNA form, the CDR3 reads TGTGCCAGCAGCTTATCAGGGAATGGCTACACCTTC. This sequence joins TRBV7-9 and TRBJ1-2; possibly TRBD1 for D (5 bases). With 2 bases removed from V and 6 bases from J, the gap between germline ends came to 7 bases. This CDR3 is built from 12 residues. Germline CDR1 is SEHNR and CDR2 is FQNEAQ (reference sequence).

In DNA, the CDR3 is TGTGCCAGCAGTTTATTTGAAAGGGGGCTGGATACGCAGTATTTT. Translating it yields CASSLFERGLDTQYF. The chain carries TRBV27 and TRBJ2-3; 7 nucleotides agree with TRBD1. The length of the CDR3 is 15 residues. From germline, CDR1 is MNHEY and CDR2 SMNVEV (reference sequence). With V trimmed by 1 base and J by 6 bases, 7 bases remained unmatched.

This sequence joins TRBV11-1 and TRBJ2-3; D may be TRBD2 (7 bases). The CDR3 sequence is 16 residues long. Between the trimmed V and J ends, which lost 5 bases and 3 bases, there was a span of 18 bases. From germline, CDR1 is SGHAT and CDR2 FQDESV (reference sequence). In DNA form, the CDR3 reads TGTGCCAGCAGCGTCAGCCCGGGGGGCCGGACAGATACGCAGTATTTT. Its protein product is CASSVSPGGRTDTQYF.

This chain links TRBV20-1 with TRBJ2-7; 8 bases agree with TRBD1. The CDR3 contains 14 residues. Trimming removed 5 bases from V and 0 bases from J; junction bases left unmatched: 6. The germline gives CDR1 DFQATT, CDR2 SNEGSKA (reference sequence). CDR3 loop: CSAPRGQSSYEQYF. The CDR3 DNA reads TGCAGTGCTCCCAGGGGGCAGAGCTCCTACGAGCAGTACTTC.

The table lists this clonotype with a count of one. The J gene is TRBJ1-1, the V gene TRBV7-9; no reliable D call. Germline CDR1 reads SEHNR; CDR2 reads FQNEAQ (reference sequence). The CDR3 has 12 residues. V gave up 1 base and J gave up 7 bases, with 7 bases separating them. The DNA for the CDR3 is TGTGCCAGCAGCTTAGGGCAGAATGAAGCTTTCTTT. This encodes CASSLGQNEAFF.

This clonotype has a single count. This sequence joins TRBV20-1 and TRBJ1-2, with D perhaps TRBD1 (6 bases). Deletions cut 3 bases from V and 8 bases from J, with 13 bases between. Germline assignment: CDR1 DFQATT and CDR2 SNEGSKA (reference sequence). CDR3 size: 12 residues. Written as DNA, the CDR3 is TGCAGTGCTAGGACAGGTTACATAGGCTACACCTTC. This gives the protein CSARTGYIGYTF.